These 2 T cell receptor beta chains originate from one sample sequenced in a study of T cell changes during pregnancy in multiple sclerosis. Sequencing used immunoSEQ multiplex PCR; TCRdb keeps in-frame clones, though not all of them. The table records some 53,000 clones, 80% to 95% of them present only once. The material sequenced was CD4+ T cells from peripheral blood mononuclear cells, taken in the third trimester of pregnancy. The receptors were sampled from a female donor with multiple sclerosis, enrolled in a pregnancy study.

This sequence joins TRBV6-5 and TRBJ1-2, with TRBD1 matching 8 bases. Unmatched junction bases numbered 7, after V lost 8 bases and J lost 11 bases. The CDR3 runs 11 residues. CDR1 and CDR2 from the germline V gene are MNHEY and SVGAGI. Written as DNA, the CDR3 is TGTGCCAGCCGCCGGACAGGGCGGTACACCTTC. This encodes CASRRTGRYTF.

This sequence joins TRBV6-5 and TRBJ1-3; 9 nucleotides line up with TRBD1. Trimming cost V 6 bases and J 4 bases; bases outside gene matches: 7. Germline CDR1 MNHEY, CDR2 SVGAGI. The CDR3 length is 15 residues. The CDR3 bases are TGTGCCAGCAGCGACAGGGGGTCGGGGGGAAACACCATATATTTT. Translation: CASSDRGSGGNTIYF.